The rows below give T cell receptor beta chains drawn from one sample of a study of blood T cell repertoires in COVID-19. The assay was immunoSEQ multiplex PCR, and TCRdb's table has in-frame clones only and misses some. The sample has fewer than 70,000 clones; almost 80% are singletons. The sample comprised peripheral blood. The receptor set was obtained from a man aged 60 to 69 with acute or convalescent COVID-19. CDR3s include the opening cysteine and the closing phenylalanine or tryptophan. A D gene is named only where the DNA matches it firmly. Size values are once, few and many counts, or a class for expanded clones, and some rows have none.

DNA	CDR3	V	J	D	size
TGTGCCAGCAGTTACTCGAGACAGGGAGGTAATGGCTACACCTTC	CASSYSRQGGNGYTF	TRBV6-5	TRBJ1-2	TRBD1	-
TGTGCCAGCAGCCCGTGGAGCGGCAATCAGCCCCAGCATTTT	CASSPWSGNQPQHF	TRBV9	TRBJ1-5	-	-
TGTGCCAGCAGCTTTGCTGAAGGGGGCGCAATAGAAGGCTACACCTTC	CASSFAEGGAIEGYTF	TRBV12-1	TRBJ1-2	-	few
TGCGCCAGCAGCTTAGGACAGGGGGATGAAGCTTTCTTT	CASSLGQGDEAFF	TRBV5-1	TRBJ1-1	TRBD1	-
TGCGCCAGCACCCCGACAGGGATCCAAGAGACCCAGTACTTC	CASTPTGIQETQYF	TRBV5-1	TRBJ2-5	TRBD1	-
TGTGCCAGCAGCCCCCGCCTAGGAGCAGTTAGCACAGATACGCAGTATTTT	CASSPRLGAVSTDTQYF	TRBV11-2	TRBJ2-3	-	-
TGCGCCAGCAGTTTCTCGGGACAGGGGGCCGGGGAGCTGTTTTTT	CASSFSGQGAGELFF	TRBV4-1	TRBJ2-2	TRBD1	-
TGTGCCAGCAGCTTGCTCGGACAGCCGTATAGCACAGATACGCAGTATTTT	CASSLLGQPYSTDTQYF	TRBV5-4	TRBJ2-3	-	-
TGTGCCAGTAGTCCCTACCAGACAGGGTCCGGCACAGATACGCAGTATTTT	CASSPYQTGSGTDTQYF	TRBV19	TRBJ2-3	TRBD1	-
TGTGCCAGCAGCTCCCGAAAACAGGTTCTCTCCTCCTACGAGCAGTACTTC	CASSSRKQVLSSYEQYF	TRBV21-1	TRBJ2-7	-	-
TGCAGCGTTTCCCCCACAGACACTGAAGCTTTCTTT	CSVSPTDTEAFF	TRBV29-1	TRBJ1-1	-	-
TGTGCCATCAGTGAATCGGACAGGCCTGAGGCTTTCTTT	CAISESDRPEAFF	TRBV10-3	TRBJ1-1	TRBD1	-
TGCGCCAGCAGCTACGGACAGGGTTCCACTGAAGCTTTCTTT	CASSYGQGSTEAFF	TRBV5-1	TRBJ1-1	TRBD1	-
TGTGCCAGCTCACGACGGGAAGCAGCGGACACCGGGGAGCTGTTTTTT	CASSRREAADTGELFF	TRBV18	TRBJ2-2	-	few
TGTGCCAGCAGCGTAGGGTCGGGGGGCCTCGAGCAGTACTTC	CASSVGSGGLEQYF	TRBV9	TRBJ2-7	-	-
TGTGCCACCAGTGGCCCAGGGGGGAACACTGAAGCTTTCTTT	CATSGPGGNTEAFF	TRBV24-1	TRBJ1-1	TRBD1	-
TGTGCCAGTAGTATAGGGGGGCCCTACAATGAGCAGTTCTTC	CASSIGGPYNEQFF	TRBV19	TRBJ2-1	-	-
TGTGCCAGCTCACCAAGCGTAACAGGGGTAGATGGCTACACCTTC	CASSPSVTGVDGYTF	TRBV18	TRBJ1-2	TRBD1	-
TGCGCCAGCAGCTGGGGGGGCACTAGCGCCCAAGAGACCCAGTACTTC	CASSWGGTSAQETQYF	TRBV5-1	TRBJ2-5	-	-
TGTGCCACCCGTGGCCAGGGCCGAGATTCACCCCTCCACTTT	CATRGQGRDSPLHF	TRBV10-3	TRBJ1-6	-	-
TGTGCCAGTAGTCTTGGGGGGTACAATCAGCCCCAGCATTTT	CASSLGGYNQPQHF	TRBV19	TRBJ1-5	-	-
TGCGCCAGCAGCTTGGACGTCCGGCAGGGCCACGAGCAGTACTTC	CASSLDVRQGHEQYF	TRBV5-1	TRBJ2-7	-	-
TGTGCCAGCAGTTCCACTTACTGGGAGGGGCGATCTTACCAGACTGGGGCCAACGTCCTGACTTTC	CASSSTYWEGRSYQTGANVLTF	TRBV28	TRBJ2-6	TRBD2	-
TGTGCCAGCAGCCAAGAAGATGGTAGACAGGGTCCCTACGAGCAGTACTTC	CASSQEDGRQGPYEQYF	TRBV4-2	TRBJ2-7	TRBD1	once
TGTGCCAGCAGCGTACGAGCGGGGGAAAGGGAGCAGTACTTC	CASSVRAGEREQYF	TRBV7-2	TRBJ2-7	TRBD2	few
TGTGCCAGCAGCTTAGAAGGGGTTGGCTACACCTTC	CASSLEGVGYTF	TRBV11-2	TRBJ1-2	-	few
TGCGCCAGCAGCCTCGGTGCAGGGATAAATGAAAAACTGTTTTTT	CASSLGAGINEKLFF	TRBV5-1	TRBJ1-4	-	few
TGTGCCAGCAGCTTGCTAGCGGGGCAGATAGTAACAGATACGCAGTATTTT	CASSLLAGQIVTDTQYF	TRBV11-2	TRBJ2-3	TRBD2	-
TGTGCCAGCAGCTCAAGGACAGCCCGAGACCCCTATGGCTACACCTTC	CASSSRTARDPYGYTF	TRBV7-9	TRBJ1-2	-	-
TGCGCCAGCAGCCAAGGGCTTCGGACTAGCGGGGGCTCCTACGAGCAGTACTTC	CASSQGLRTSGGSYEQYF	TRBV4-1	TRBJ2-7	TRBD2	-
TGTGCCAGCTTCTCGGGAGGGCGGGCTAACTATGGCTACACCTTC	CASFSGGRANYGYTF	TRBV6-5	TRBJ1-2	-	-
TGTGCCAGTAGTCCCTACAGGGGAGGCAATCAGCCCCAGCATTTT	CASSPYRGGNQPQHF	TRBV19	TRBJ1-5	TRBD1	few
TGCGCCAGCAGCGTAGGACAGCTACAAGAGACCCAGTACTTC	CASSVGQLQETQYF	TRBV5-1	TRBJ2-5	-	-
TGCGCCAGCAGCCAAGCAGGGACAGGGGGGCCAGATACGCAGTATTTT	CASSQAGTGGPDTQYF	TRBV4-1	TRBJ2-3	TRBD1	-
TGTGCCAGCAGCCCCGGACACTCAACTAATGAAAAACTGTTTTTT	CASSPGHSTNEKLFF	TRBV7-3	TRBJ1-4	-	-
TGTGCCAGCAGACGACTCTCACTAACTAGCGCCTTATCCTACGAGCAGTACTTC	CASRRLSLTSALSYEQYF	TRBV6-6	TRBJ2-7	TRBD2	-
TGTGCCTGGAAACGCGGGGAGAACACTGAAGCTTTCTTT	CAWKRGENTEAFF	TRBV30	TRBJ1-1	-	once
TGTGCCACCAGTGATTTAGGGTACAGGGGTGAGCAGTTCTTC	CATSDLGYRGEQFF	TRBV24-1	TRBJ2-1	TRBD1	many
TGTGCCAGCAGAGTCTGGCACGAGCAGTACTTC	CASRVWHEQYF	TRBV2	TRBJ2-7	-	-